Below, 16 T cell receptor beta chains from the same sample are listed, as sequenced in a study of monozygotic twins with inflammatory bowel disease (dated by TCRdb to between 2017 and 2020). Libraries were constructed by 5' RACE. Sequencing relied on an Illumina HiSeq 2500. TCRdb reprocessed the reads, and each CDR3 protein sequence is entered once, without DNA. The sample table includes about 300,000 distinct CDR3 sequences. About 5% of the sample lies in the top ten. Specimen: blood. These receptor sequences come from a human donor with ulcerative colitis or Crohn's disease, or a healthy co-twin of an affected twin (not recorded which).

CDR3 in amino acids: CASSTMFGIGGNQPQHF. V and J are TRBV27 and TRBJ1-5. The CDR3 spans 17 residues. Germline V CDR1 and CDR2: MNHEY, SMNVEV (reference sequence).

The V gene is TRBV3-1, the J gene TRBJ2-7; absent DNA, TCRdb's TRBD2 call cannot be checked. Germline V gene data show CDR1 as LGHDT and CDR2 as YNNKEL (reference sequence). This CDR3 region has 17 residues. The CDR3 loop reads CASSQRRGRLYNYEQYF.

This chain connects TRBV7-9 to TRBJ2-1; TCRdb gives TRBD2 as the D gene, but with no DNA this cannot be confirmed. From germline, CDR1 is SEHNR and CDR2 FQNEAQ (reference sequence). The CDR3 has 15 residues. Here the CDR3 reads CASSPEGTIHNEQFF.

The rearrangement joins TRBV5-1 to TRBJ2-2. The CDR3 length is 16 residues. CDR1 and CDR2 (germline): SGHRS, YFSETQ. The CDR3 region is CASSNPSLQNTGELFF. Together with reference TRBV5-1 and TRBJ2-2, the CDR3 gives the full variable domain: KAGVTQTPRYLIKTRGQQVTLSCSPISGHRSVSWYQQTPGQGLQFLFEYFSETQRNKGNFPGRFSGRQFSNSRSEMNVSTLELGDSALYLCASSNPSLQNTGELFFGEGSRLTVL.

The gene calls are TRBV5-1 and TRBJ1-3. The germline gives CDR1 SGHRS, CDR2 YFSETQ. The CDR3 has 12 residues. The CDR3 loop is CASSLPGNTIYF.

This chain links TRBV5-1 with TRBJ2-1; the D gene TCRdb calls, TRBD2, cannot be checked with no DNA. CDR1 and CDR2 (germline): SGHRS, YFSETQ. The CDR3 length is 15 residues. CDR3 amino acids: CASSRSGGAPNEQFF.

The chain couples TRBV25-1 to TRBJ2-1; TCRdb's D gene call, TRBD1, goes unchecked for lack of DNA. The CDR3 loop spans 15 amino acids. The V gene's germline CDR1 is MGHDK and CDR2 SYGVNS. The CDR3 protein is CASSEAGSRDNEQFF.

CDR3: CSARVLAQNTGELFF. This chain uses TRBV20-1 with TRBJ2-2. The CDR3 has 15 amino acids. Germline CDR1 reads DFQATT; CDR2 reads SNEGSKA (reference sequence).

This chain links TRBV24-1 with TRBJ2-6; the D call from TCRdb, TRBD1, cannot be confirmed without DNA. Per the germline V gene, CDR1 is KGHDR and CDR2 is SFDVKD. The length of the CDR3 is 17 residues. CDR3 amino acids: CATSDPGTGSGAYVLTF.

J is TRBJ2-7 and V is TRBV15; TCRdb proposes TRBD1, but this gene call is untestable without DNA. Per germline, CDR1 LNHNV and CDR2 YYDKDF (reference sequence). The CDR3 sequence is 15 residues long. CDR3 protein: CATSRSTGNQYEQYF.

V is TRBV7-2 and J is TRBJ2-5; the TCRdb call, TRBD2, lacks DNA for checking. From germline, CDR1 is SGHTA and CDR2 FQGNSA. This CDR3 has 16 amino acids. The CDR3 is CASSPRGTRGGETQYF.

The rearrangement links TRBV25-1 to TRBJ2-5; TCRdb's assignment of TRBD1 cannot be checked, as there is no DNA. Germline CDR1 and CDR2: MGHDK and SYGVNS. The CDR3 has 17 amino acids. The chain's CDR3 is CASSDVGWTGGAKTQYF.

The V gene is TRBV29-1, the J gene TRBJ2-1. The germline V gene has CDR1 SQVTM and CDR2 ANQGSEA. The CDR3 length is 14 residues. CDR3 residues: CSLFNFPWHNEQFF.

V and J are TRBV5-1 and TRBJ2-3; lacking DNA, the TRBD2 call made by TCRdb goes unchecked. Germline assignment: CDR1 SGHRS and CDR2 YFSETQ. The CDR3 covers 14 residues. CDR3 protein: CASSLLPKRETQYF. Looking up the rest from reference TRBV5-1 and TRBJ2-3 gives the full variable domain: KAGVTQTPRYLIKTRGQQVTLSCSPISGHRSVSWYQQTPGQGLQFLFEYFSETQRNKGNFPGRFSGRQFSNSRSEMNVSTLELGDSALYLCASSLLPKRETQYFGPGTRLTVL.

The chain uses TRBV20-1 and TRBJ1-5. The CDR3 runs to 14 residues. Germline V lookup: CDR1 DFQATT, CDR2 SNEGSKA (reference sequence). CDR3 sequence: CSAREGSSNQPQHF.

The rearrangement links TRBV7-2 to TRBJ1-2; TCRdb gives TRBD1 as the D gene, but with no DNA this cannot be confirmed. CDR3 size: 12 residues. Germline V CDR1 and CDR2: SGHTA, FQGNSA. CDR3 sequence: CASSSDRVRHTF.